This T cell receptor beta chain was recovered during a study of blood T cell repertoires in COVID-19. Study details: From T cells, B-cell-depleted T cells, or PBMCs came the material, which was cDNA or gDNA.

Using immunoSEQ multiplex PCR, the repertoire was profiled, and TCRdb retains in-frame clones only, with some absent. The table shows roughly 40,000 clones, with about 90% occurring only once. Germline V gene lookup returns CDR1 SEHNR and CDR2 FQNEAQ (reference sequence). After removal of 3 bases from V and 5 bases from J, the junction contained 8 bases not matched to a gene. The CDR3 is 15 amino acids. This clonotype was obtained from a man aged 50-59 years with active COVID-19. V and J are TRBV7-9 and TRBJ1-1, with 8 bases that match TRBD1. Sequencing used peripheral blood. The chain's CDR3 is CASSFRGQGATEAFF. The CDR3 nucleotides are TGTGCCAGCAGCTTCAGGGGGCAGGGGGCTACTGAAGCTTTCTTT.